The clone carrying this T cell receptor (beta chain) has a single count. V was cut by 3 bases and J by 1 base, with 15 bases left in between. This CDR3 has 16 residues. Germline CDR1 is LGHDT and CDR2 is YNNKEL (reference sequence). Some clones are missing from TCRdb's copy, which holds only in-frame ones; the method was immunoSEQ multiplex PCR. Among some 260,000 clones listed, roughly 88% were seen once. This sample is part of a study of blood T cell repertoires in COVID-19. The sequencing input was peripheral blood. This sequence originates from a woman aged 25-40 years with acute or convalescent COVID-19. This rearrangement joins TRBV3-1 (or the pseudogene TRBV3-2) to TRBJ1-1, with D possibly being TRBD1 (6 bases). In DNA form, the CDR3 reads TGTGCCAGCAGCCAGTTTTGGGGACACTCGAACACTGAAGCTTTCTTT. This translates into CASSQFWGHSNTEAFF.